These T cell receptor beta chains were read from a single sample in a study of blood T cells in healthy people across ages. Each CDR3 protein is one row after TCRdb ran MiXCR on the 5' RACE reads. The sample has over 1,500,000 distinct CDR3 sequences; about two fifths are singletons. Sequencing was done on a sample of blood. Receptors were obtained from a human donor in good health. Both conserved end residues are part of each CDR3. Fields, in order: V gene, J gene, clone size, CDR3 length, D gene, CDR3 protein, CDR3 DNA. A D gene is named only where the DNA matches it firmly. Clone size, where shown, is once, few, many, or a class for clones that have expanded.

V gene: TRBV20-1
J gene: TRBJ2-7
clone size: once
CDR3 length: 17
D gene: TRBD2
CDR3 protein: CSAVVMTSGGSSYEQYF
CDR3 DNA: TGCAGTGCCGTCGTAATGACTAGCGGGGGGAGCTCCTACGAGCAGTACTTC

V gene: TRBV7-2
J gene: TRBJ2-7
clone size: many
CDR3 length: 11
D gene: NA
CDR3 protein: CASSPAYEQYF
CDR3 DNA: TGTGCCAGCAGCCCTGCCTACGAGCAGTACTTC

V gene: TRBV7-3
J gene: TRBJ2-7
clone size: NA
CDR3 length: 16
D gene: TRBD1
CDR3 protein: CASSLSGTGGIHEQYF
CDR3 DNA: TGTGCCAGCAGCTTAAGTGGGACAGGGGGCATCCACGAGCAGTACTTC

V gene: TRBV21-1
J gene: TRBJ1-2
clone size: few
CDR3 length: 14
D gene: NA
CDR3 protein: CASSKVSPVNGYTF
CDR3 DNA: TGTGCCAGCAGCAAAGTCTCTCCTGTAAATGGCTACACCTTC

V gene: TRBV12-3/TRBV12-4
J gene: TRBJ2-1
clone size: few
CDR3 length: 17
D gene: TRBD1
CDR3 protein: CASSGTGGKGFHDEQFF
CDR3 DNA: TGTGCCAGCAGTGGGACAGGGGGAAAAGGGTTTCATGATGAGCAGTTCTTC

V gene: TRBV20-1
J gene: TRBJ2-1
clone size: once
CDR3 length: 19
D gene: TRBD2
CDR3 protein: CSARDPGLAGGSGYNEQFF
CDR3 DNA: TGCAGTGCTAGAGATCCGGGACTAGCGGGGGGCTCGGGGTACAATGAGCAGTTCTTC

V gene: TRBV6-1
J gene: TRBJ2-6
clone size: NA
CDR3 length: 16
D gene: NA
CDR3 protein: CASSALTGSGANVLTF
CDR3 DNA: TGTGCCAGCAGTGCCTTGACAGGCTCTGGGGCCAACGTCCTGACTTTC

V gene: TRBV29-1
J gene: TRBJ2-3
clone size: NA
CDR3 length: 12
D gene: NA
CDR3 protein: CSAEGGEDTQYF
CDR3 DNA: TGCAGCGCGGAGGGGGGAGAAGATACGCAGTATTTT

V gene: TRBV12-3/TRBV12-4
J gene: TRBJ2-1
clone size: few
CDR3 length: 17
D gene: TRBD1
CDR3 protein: CAGSLRGSDRGYNEQFF
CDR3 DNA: TGTGCCGGCAGTTTGAGGGGGAGCGACAGGGGGTACAATGAGCAGTTCTTC

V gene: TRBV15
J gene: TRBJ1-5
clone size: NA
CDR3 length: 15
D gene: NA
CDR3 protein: CATSRPGKGPQPQHF
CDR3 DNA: TGTGCCACCAGCAGACCGGGTAAGGGGCCTCAGCCCCAGCATTTT

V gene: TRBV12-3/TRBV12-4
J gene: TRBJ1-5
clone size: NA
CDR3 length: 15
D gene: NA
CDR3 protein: CASSLTDHSNQPQHF
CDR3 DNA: TGTGCCAGCAGTTTGACAGATCATAGCAATCAGCCCCAGCATTTT

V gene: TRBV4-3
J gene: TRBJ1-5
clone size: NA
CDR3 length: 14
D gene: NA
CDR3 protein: CASSQEKGRQPQHF
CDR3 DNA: TGCGCCAGCAGCCAGGAAAAAGGGCGCCAGCCCCAGCATTTT

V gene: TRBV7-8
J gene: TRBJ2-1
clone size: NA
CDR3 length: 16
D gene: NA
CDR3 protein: CASSGRGGDSYNEQFF
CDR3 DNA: TGTGCCAGCAGCGGCCGTGGCGGGGATTCCTACAATGAGCAGTTCTTC

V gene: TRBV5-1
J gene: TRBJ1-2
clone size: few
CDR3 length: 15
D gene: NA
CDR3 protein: CASSLDGGLDYGYTF
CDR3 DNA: TGCGCCAGCAGCTTGGATGGAGGCCTTGACTATGGCTACACCTTC

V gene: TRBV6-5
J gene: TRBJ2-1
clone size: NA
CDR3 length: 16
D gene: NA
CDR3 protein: CASSYRVAGAPIQQFF
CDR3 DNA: TGTGCCAGCAGTTACCGGGTCGCGGGGGCCCCAATTCAGCAGTTCTTC

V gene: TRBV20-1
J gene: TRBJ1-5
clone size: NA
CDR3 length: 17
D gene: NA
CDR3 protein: CSARDILRTDLNQPQHF
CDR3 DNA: TGCAGTGCTAGAGATATCCTTCGGACAGACCTCAATCAGCCCCAGCATTTT

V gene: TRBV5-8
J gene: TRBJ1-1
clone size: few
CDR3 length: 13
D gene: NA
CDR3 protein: CASSSLENTEAFF
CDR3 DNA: TGTGCCAGCAGTTCATTAGAGAACACTGAAGCTTTCTTT

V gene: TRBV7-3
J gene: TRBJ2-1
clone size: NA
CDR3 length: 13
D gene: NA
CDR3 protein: CASSLSRDDEQFF
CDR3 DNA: TGTGCCAGCAGCTTGTCTCGGGACGATGAGCAGTTCTTC

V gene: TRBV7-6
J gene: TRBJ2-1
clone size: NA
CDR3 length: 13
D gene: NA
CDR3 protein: CASSPGLMSEQFF
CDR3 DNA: TGTGCCAGCAGCCCCGGACTAATGTCTGAGCAGTTCTTC

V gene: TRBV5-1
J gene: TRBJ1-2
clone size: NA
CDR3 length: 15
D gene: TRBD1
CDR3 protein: CASSFNRGEGYDYTF
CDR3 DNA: TGCGCCAGCAGCTTCAACAGGGGGGAAGGCTATGACTACACCTTC

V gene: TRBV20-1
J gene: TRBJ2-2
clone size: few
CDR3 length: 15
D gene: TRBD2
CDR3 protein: CSASMAGGLPGELFF
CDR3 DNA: TGCAGTGCTAGTATGGCGGGGGGGCTTCCGGGGGAGCTGTTTTTT

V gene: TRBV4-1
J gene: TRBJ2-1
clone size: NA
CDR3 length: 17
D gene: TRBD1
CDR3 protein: CASSQKGQGAAYNEQFF
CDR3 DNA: TGCGCCAGCAGCCAAAAGGGACAGGGGGCCGCCTACAATGAGCAGTTCTTC

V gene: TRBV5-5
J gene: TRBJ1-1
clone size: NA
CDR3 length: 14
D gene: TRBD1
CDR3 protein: CASSLRTGATEAFF
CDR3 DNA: TGTGCCAGCAGCTTGCGGACAGGGGCCACTGAAGCTTTCTTT

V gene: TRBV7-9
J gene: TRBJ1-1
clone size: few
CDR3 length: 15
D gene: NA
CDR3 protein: CASSSLKDRNTEAFF
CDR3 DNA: TGTGCCAGCAGCTCGTTAAAGGACAGGAACACTGAAGCTTTCTTT

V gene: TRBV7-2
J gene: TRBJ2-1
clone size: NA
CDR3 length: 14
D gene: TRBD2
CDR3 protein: CASSRIAGAAEQFF
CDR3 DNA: TGTGCCAGCAGCCGAATAGCGGGGGCCGCTGAGCAGTTCTTC

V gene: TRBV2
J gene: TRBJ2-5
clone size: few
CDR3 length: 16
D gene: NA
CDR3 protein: CASSLDAEIGGETQYF
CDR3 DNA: TGTGCCAGCTCCTTAGACGCGGAGATAGGGGGAGAGACCCAGTACTTC

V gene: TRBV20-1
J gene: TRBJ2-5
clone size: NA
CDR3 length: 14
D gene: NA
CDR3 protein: CSAAPRAVGETQYF
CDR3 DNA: TGCAGTGCTGCCCCAAGGGCGGTGGGGGAGACCCAGTACTTC

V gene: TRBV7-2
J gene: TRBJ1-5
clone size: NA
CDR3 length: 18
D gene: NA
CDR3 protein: CASSLGVLGSYSNQLQHF
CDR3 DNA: TGTGCCAGCAGCTTAGGAGTATTGGGGAGCTATAGCAATCAGCTCCAGCATTTT

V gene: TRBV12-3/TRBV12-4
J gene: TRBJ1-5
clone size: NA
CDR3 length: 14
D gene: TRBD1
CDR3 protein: CASSLVATGGNQHF
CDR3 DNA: TGTGCCAGCAGTTTAGTCGCGACAGGGGGCAACCAGCATTTT

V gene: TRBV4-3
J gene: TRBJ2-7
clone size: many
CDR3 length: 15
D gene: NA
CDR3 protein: CASSQTQDGYYEQYF
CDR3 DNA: TGCGCCAGCAGCCAAACGCAGGACGGCTACTACGAGCAGTACTTC

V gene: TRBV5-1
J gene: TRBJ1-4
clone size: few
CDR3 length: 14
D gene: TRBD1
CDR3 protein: CASSEGGGGEKLFF
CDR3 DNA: TGCGCCAGCAGCGAAGGGGGCGGCGGTGAAAAACTGTTTTTT

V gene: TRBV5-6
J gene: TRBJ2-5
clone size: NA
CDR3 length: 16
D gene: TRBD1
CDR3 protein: CASSLPGQGTQETQYF
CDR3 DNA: TGTGCCAGCAGCTTGCCCGGACAGGGGACCCAAGAGACCCAGTACTTC

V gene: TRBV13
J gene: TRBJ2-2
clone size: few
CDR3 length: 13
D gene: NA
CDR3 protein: CAIPLSYTGELFF
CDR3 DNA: TGTGCCATCCCACTATCCTACACCGGGGAGCTGTTTTTT

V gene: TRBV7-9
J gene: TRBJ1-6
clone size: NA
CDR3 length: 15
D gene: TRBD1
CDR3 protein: CASTGTGGGNSPLHF
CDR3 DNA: TGTGCCAGCACCGGGACAGGGGGCGGTAATTCACCCCTCCACTTT

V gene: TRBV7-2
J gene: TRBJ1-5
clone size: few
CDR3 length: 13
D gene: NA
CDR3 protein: CASSLEMNQPQHF
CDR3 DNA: TGTGCCAGCAGCCTCGAAATGAATCAGCCCCAGCATTTT

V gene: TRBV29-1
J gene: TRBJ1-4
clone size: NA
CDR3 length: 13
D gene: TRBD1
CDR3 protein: CSVRDSWNEKLFF
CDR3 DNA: TGCAGCGTCCGGGACAGCTGGAATGAAAAACTGTTTTTT

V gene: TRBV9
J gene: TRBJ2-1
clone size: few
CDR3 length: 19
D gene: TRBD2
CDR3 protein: CASSVVGTSGGSSYNEQFF
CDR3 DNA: TGTGCCAGCAGCGTAGTTGGGACTAGCGGGGGTTCGTCCTACAATGAGCAGTTCTTC

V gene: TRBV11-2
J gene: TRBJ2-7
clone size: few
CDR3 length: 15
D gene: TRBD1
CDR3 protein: CASRRGTGGTYEQYF
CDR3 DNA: TGTGCCAGCAGGCGGGGGACAGGGGGCACCTACGAGCAGTACTTC

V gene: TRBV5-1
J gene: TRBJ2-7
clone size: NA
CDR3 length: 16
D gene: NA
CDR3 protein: CASSLEGLGRFYEQYF
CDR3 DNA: TGCGCCAGCAGCTTGGAGGGTCTCGGCAGATTTTACGAGCAGTACTTC

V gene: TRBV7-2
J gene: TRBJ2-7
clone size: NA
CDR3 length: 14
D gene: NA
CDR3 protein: CASSFSQSSYEQYF
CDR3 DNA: TGTGCCAGCAGCTTTAGCCAGAGCTCCTACGAGCAGTACTTC

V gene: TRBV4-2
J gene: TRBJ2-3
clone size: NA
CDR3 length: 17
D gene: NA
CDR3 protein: CASSPKGMAGYTDTQYF
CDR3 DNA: TGTGCCAGCAGCCCAAAAGGGATGGCGGGGTACACAGATACGCAGTATTTT

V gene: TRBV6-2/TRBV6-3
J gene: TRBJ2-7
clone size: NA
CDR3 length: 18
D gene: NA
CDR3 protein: CASSYSSGHHTYPYEQYF
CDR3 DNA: TGTGCCAGCAGTTACTCTTCGGGACACCATACTTATCCCTACGAGCAGTACTTC

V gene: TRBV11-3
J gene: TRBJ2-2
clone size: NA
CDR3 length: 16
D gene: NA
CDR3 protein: CASSPTRGLDTGELFF
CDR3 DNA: TGTGCCAGCAGCCCGACTCGGGGACTCGACACCGGGGAGCTGTTTTTT

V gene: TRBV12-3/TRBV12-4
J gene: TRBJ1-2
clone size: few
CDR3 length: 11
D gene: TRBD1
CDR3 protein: CASDRGGGHTF
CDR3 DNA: TGTGCCAGTGACAGGGGCGGGGGCCACACCTTC

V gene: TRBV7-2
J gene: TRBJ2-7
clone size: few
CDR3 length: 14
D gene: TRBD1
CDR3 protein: CASSLVTGKDEQYF
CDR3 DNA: TGTGCCAGCAGCTTGGTGACAGGGAAAGACGAGCAGTACTTC

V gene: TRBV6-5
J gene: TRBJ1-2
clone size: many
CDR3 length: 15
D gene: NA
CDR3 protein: CATLGGERTNYGYTF
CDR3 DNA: TGTGCCACCCTGGGTGGCGAGCGAACTAACTATGGCTACACCTTC

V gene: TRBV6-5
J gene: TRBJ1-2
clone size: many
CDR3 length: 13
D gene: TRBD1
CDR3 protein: CASSFRQGVGYTF
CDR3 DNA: TGTGCCAGCAGTTTTAGACAGGGGGTCGGCTACACCTTC

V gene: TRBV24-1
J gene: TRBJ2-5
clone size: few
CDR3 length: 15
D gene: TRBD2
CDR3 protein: CATGLAGALQETQYF
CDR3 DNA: TGTGCCACGGGACTAGCGGGGGCCTTACAAGAGACCCAGTACTTC

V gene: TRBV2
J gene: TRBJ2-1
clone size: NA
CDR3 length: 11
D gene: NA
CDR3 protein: CASSGHNEQFF
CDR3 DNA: TGTGCCAGCAGTGGGCACAATGAGCAGTTCTTC

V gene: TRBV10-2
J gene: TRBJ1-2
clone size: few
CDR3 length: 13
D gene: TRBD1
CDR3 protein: CASRPGTGSGYTF
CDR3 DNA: TGCGCCAGCAGACCCGGGACAGGGTCTGGCTACACCTTC

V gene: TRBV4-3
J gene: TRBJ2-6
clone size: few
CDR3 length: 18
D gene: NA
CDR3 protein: CASSQGPMFHSGANVLTF
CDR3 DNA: TGCGCCAGCAGCCAAGGCCCTATGTTCCACTCTGGGGCCAACGTCCTGACTTTC

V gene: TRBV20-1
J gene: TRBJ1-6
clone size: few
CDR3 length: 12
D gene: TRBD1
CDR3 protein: CSAGTGDSPLHF
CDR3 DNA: TGCAGTGCGGGGACAGGTGATTCACCCCTCCACTTT

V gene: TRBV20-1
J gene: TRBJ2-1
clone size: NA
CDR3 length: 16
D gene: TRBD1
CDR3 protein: CSVPFPGQGAYNEQFF
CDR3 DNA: TGCAGTGTTCCTTTCCCAGGACAGGGGGCCTACAATGAGCAGTTCTTC

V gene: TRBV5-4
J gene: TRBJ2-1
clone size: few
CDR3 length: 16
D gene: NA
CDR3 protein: CASSPRGESSYNEQFF
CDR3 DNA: TGTGCCAGCAGCCCAAGGGGTGAGAGCTCCTACAATGAGCAGTTCTTC

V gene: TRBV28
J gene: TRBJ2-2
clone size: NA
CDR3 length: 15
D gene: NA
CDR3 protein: CASTSTGLGDRELFF
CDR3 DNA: TGTGCCAGCACCTCCACCGGACTGGGGGACCGGGAGCTGTTTTTT

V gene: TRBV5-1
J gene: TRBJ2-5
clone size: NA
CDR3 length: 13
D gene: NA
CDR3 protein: CASSLFAQETQYF
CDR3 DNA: TGCGCCAGCAGCTTGTTTGCCCAAGAGACCCAGTACTTC

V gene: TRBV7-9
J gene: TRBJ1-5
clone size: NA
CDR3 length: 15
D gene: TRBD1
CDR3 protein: CASSPGQGAMEPQHF
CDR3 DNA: TGTGCCAGCAGCCCAGGACAGGGGGCCATGGAGCCCCAGCATTTT